This record concerns one T cell receptor beta chain sequence. Sequenced by immunoSEQ multiplex PCR; TCRdb stores in-frame clones only, minus some. The table includes hundreds of thousands of clones, almost 97% detected once. The data originate from a study of shared clonotypes between healthy human individuals. Study-level background: Three plates were used per donor for CD4 naive, three for CD4 memory, two for CD8 naive and one for CD8 memory.

Donors were healthy HIV-negative adults without recently reported acute infections or vaccinations. The study drew all its donors from Caucasian adults living in Nashville, Tennessee. The CDR3 loop spans 15 amino acids. Germline assignment: CDR1 SNHLY and CDR2 FYNNEI. V shed 4 bases, J shed 8 bases, and the junction held 7 bases outside the gene matches. The chain carries TRBV2 and TRBJ2-3, with 12 bases lining up with TRBD2. What was sequenced was naive CD4+ T cells sorted from blood. Subset in this sample: CD45RA+ positively selected. This TCR came from a woman aged 25-40 years in good health. CDR3 DNA: TGTGCCAGCAGTGGGCGGCTAGCGGGAGGGGGTACGCAGTATTTT. It yields the protein CASSGRLAGGGTQYF.